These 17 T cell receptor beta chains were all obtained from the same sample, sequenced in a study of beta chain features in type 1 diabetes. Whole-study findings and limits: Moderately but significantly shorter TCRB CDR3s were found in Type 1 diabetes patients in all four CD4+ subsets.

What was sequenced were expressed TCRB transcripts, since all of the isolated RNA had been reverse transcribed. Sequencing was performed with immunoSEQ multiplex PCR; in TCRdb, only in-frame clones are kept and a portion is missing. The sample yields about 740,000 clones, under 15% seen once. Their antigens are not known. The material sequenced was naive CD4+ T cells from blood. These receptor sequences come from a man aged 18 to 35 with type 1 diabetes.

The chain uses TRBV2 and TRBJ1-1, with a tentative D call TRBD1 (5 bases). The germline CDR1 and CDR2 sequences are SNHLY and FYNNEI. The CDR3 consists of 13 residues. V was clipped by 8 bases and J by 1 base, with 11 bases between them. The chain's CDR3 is CASGTSWNTEAFF. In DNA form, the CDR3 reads TGTGCCAGCGGGACTTCTTGGAACACTGAAGCTTTCTTT. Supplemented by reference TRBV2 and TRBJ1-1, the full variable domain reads EPEVTQTPSHQVTQMGQEVILRCVPISNHLYFYWYRQILGQKVEFLVSFYNNEISEKSEIFDDQFSVERPDGSNFTLKIRSTKLEDSAMYFCASGTSWNTEAFFGQGTRLTVV.

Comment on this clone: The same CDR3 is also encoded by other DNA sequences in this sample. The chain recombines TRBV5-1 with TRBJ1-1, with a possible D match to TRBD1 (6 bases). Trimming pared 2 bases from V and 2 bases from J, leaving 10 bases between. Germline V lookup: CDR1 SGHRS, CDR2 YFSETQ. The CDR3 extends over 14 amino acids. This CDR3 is CASSLDRSNTEAFF. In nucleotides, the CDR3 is TGCGCCAGCAGCTTAGACAGGAGCAACACTGAAGCTTTCTTT.

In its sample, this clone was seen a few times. The CDR3 is CASSPSTGGSGGYTF. CDR3 DNA: TGTGCCAGCAGCCCGTCAACAGGGGGGAGTGGTGGCTACACCTTC. The chain recombines TRBV7-9 with TRBJ1-2; 8 positions match TRBD1. The CDR3 loop spans 15 amino acids. Germline V gene data show CDR1 as SEHNR and CDR2 as FQNEAQ (reference sequence). V lost 5 bases to trimming and J lost 7 bases; unmatched junction nucleotides: 12.

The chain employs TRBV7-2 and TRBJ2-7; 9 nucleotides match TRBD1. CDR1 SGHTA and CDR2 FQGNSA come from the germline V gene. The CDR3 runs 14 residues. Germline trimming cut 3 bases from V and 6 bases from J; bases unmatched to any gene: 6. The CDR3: CASSFPDRGSEQYF. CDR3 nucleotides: TGTGCCAGCAGCTTCCCGGACAGGGGTTCCGAGCAGTACTTC.

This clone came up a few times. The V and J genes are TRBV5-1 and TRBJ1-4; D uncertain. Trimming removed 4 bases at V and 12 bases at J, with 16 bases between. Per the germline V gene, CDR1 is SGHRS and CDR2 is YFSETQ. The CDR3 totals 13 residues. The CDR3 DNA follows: TGCGCCAGCAGCCGAGAACAACCGGAGGAACTGTTTTTT. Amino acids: CASSREQPEELFF. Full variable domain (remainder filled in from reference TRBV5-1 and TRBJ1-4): KAGVTQTPRYLIKTRGQQVTLSCSPISGHRSVSWYQQTPGQGLQFLFEYFSETQRNKGNFPGRFSGRQFSNSRSEMNVSTLELGDSALYLCASSREQPEELFFGSGTQLSVL.

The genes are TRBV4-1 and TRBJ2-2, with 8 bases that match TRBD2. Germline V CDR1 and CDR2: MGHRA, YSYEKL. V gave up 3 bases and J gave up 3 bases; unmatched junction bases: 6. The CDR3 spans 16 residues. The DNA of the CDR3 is TGCGCCAGCAGCCACGAGGGACTAGGGGACACCGGGGAGCTGTTTTTT. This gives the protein CASSHEGLGDTGELFF.

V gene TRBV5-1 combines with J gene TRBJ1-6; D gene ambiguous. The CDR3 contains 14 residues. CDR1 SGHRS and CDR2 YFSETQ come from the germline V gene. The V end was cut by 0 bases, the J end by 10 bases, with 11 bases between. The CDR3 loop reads CASSLGHPNSPLHF. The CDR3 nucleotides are TGCGCCAGCAGCTTGGGACACCCTAACTCACCCCTCCACTTT. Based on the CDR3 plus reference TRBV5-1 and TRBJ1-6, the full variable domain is KAGVTQTPRYLIKTRGQQVTLSCSPISGHRSVSWYQQTPGQGLQFLFEYFSETQRNKGNFPGRFSGRQFSNSRSEMNVSTLELGDSALYLCASSLGHPNSPLHFGNGTRLTVT.

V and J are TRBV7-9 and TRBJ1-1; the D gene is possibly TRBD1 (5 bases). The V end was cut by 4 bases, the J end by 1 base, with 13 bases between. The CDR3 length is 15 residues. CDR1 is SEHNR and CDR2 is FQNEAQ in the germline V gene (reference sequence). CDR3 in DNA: TGTGCCAGCAGCTCCCGGGGGACGGAGAACACTGAAGCTTTCTTT. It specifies CASSSRGTENTEAFF.

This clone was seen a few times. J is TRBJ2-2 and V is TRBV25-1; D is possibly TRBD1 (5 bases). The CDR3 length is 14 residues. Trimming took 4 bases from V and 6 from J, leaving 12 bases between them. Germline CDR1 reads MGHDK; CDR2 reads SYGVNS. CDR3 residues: CASSVGHLAGELFF. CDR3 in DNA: TGTGCCAGCAGTGTCGGACACCTCGCCGGGGAGCTGTTTTTT. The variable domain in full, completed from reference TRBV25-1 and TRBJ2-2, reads EADIYQTPRYLVIGTGKKITLECSQTMGHDKMYWYQQDPGMELHLIHYSYGVNSTEKGDLSSESTVSRIRTEHFPLTLESARPSHTSQYLCASSVGHLAGELFFGEGSRLTVL.

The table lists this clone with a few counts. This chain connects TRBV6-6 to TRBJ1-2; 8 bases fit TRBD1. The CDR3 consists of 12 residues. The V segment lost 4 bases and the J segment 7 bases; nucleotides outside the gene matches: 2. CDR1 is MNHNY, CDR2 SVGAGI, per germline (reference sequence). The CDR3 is CASSSDRGGYTF. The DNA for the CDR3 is TGTGCCAGCAGTTCCGACAGGGGTGGCTACACCTTC.

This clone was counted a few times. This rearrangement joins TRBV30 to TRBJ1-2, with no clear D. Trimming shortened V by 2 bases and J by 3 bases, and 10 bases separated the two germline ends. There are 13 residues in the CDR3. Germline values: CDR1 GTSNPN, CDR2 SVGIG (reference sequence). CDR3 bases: TGTGCCTGGAGTAAGGTCATTCACTATGGCTACACCTTC. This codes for CAWSKVIHYGYTF.

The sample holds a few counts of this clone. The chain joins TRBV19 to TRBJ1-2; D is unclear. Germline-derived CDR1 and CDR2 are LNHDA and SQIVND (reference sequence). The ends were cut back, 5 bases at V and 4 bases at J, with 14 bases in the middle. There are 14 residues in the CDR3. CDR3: CASSAPQDFYGYTF. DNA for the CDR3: TGTGCCAGTAGTGCCCCCCAAGACTTCTATGGCTACACCTTC.

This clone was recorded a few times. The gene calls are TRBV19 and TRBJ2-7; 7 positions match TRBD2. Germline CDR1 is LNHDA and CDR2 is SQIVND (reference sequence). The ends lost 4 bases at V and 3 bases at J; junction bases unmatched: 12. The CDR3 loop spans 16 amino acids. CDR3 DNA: TGTGCCAGTAGTACGCCTCGCGGGGGACCAGTCTACGAGCAGTACTTC. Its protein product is CASSTPRGGPVYEQYF.

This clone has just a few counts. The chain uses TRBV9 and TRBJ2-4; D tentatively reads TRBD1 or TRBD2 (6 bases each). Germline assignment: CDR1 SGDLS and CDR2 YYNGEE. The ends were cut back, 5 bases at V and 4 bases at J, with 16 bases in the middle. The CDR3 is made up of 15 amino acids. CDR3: CASRTIGGPKNIQYF. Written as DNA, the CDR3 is TGTGCCAGCAGGACCATCGGGGGCCCAAAAAACATTCAGTACTTC.

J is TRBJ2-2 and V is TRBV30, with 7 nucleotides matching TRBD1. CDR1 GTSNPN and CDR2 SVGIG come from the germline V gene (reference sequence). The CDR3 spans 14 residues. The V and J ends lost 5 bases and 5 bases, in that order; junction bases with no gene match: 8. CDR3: CAWSEGARTGELFF. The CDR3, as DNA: TGTGCCTGGTCCGAGGGGGCGAGGACCGGGGAGCTGTTTTTT.

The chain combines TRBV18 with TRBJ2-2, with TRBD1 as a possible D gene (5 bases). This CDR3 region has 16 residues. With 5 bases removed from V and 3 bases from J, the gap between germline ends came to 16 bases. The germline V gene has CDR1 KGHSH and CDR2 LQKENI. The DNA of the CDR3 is TGTGCCAGCTCAGCTGCCCAGGGTCGGGACACCGGGGAGCTGTTTTTT. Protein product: CASSAAQGRDTGELFF.

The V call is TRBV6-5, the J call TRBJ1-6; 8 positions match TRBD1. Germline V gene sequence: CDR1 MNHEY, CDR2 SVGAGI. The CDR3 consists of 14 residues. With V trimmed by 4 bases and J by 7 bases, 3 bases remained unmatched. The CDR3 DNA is TGTGCCAGCAGTTGGACAGGGCCGAATTCACCCCTCCACTTT. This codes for CASSWTGPNSPLHF.